Each of the 4 T cell receptor beta chains below was sequenced from the same sample in a study of T cell responses to AZD1222 COVID-19 vaccine. This table comes from immunoSEQ multiplex PCR, and its TCRdb copy is limited to in-frame clones, with some not included. The data hold 75,000 to 100,000 clones, with roughly 90% observed a single time. The sequencing here drew on peripheral blood, taken on day 0 of AZD1222 vaccination. The receptors here all came from an adult in good health.

The V and J genes are TRBV7-9 and TRBJ2-5; 7 bases match TRBD1. Germline CDR1 reads SEHNR; CDR2 reads FQNEAQ (reference sequence). The CDR3 is made up of 13 amino acids. Germline trimming cut 5 bases from V and 6 bases from J; bases unmatched to any gene: 6. This CDR3 is CASSPQGDQTQYF. CDR3 bases: TGTGCCAGCAGCCCCCAGGGGGATCAGACCCAGTACTTC.

The J gene is TRBJ1-1, the V gene TRBV29-1; D is unresolved. Germline CDR1 is SQVTM and CDR2 is ANQGSEA. V lost 1 base to trimming and J lost 4 bases, with 10 bases between them. This CDR3 is 13 amino acids long. The CDR3 region has the DNA TGCAGCGTTGAAGGAACAGCGAGCACTGAAGCTTTCTTT. Translation gives CSVEGTASTEAFF.

The CDR3, as DNA: TGTGCCAGCAGCCCATCACAGGGGCCATCCTACGAGCAGTACTTC. Its protein product is CASSPSQGPSYEQYF. The chain employs TRBV9 and TRBJ2-7; 7 nucleotides align to TRBD1. Trimming removed 4 bases from V and 1 base from J; junction bases left unmatched: 8. The germline V gene encodes CDR1 SGDLS and CDR2 YYNGEE. The CDR3 loop spans 15 amino acids. Full variable domain (remainder filled in from reference TRBV9 and TRBJ2-7): DSGVTQTPKHLITATGQRVTLRCSPRSGDLSVYWYQQSLDQGLQFLIQYYNGEERAKGNILERFSAQQFPDLHSELNLSSLELGDSALYFCASSPSQGPSYEQYFGPGTRLTVT.

This chain links TRBV5-6 with TRBJ1-5; D unclear. Trimming stripped 2 bases from V and 11 bases from J, with 14 bases between. CDR1 is SGHDT, CDR2 YYEEEE, per germline. The CDR3 loop spans 13 amino acids. The CDR3 DNA reads TGTGCCAGCAGCTTCTGGCCTACAAGGGCCCAGCATTTT. Translation: CASSFWPTRAQHF.